These 29 T cell receptor beta chains share one sample of origin, sequenced in a study of early T cells in non-severe SARS-CoV-2 infection. From the 5' RACE reads, TCRdb called clonotypes with MiXCR, one entry per CDR3 protein. The sample has approximately 99,000 distinct CDR3 sequences, around 10% seen once. The sequenced sample was whole blood. These receptor sequences come from an adult who was a healthcare worker with PCR-confirmed SARS-CoV-2 infection or an uninfected control (not recorded which).

In this sample, this clonotype turned up many times. The CDR3 region is CAWSSLQGARQPQHF. CDR3 DNA sequence: TGTGCCTGGAGCTCGCTACAGGGGGCGCGTCAGCCCCAGCATTTT. The chain joins TRBV30 to TRBJ1-5; 9 bases align to TRBD1. CDR3 length: 15 residues. Germline CDR1 GTSNPN, CDR2 SVGIG (reference sequence). V lost 3 bases to trimming and J lost 6 bases; unmatched junction nucleotides: 9.

The V and J genes are TRBV6-5 and TRBJ1-2; a weak D match, TRBD1 (5 bases). There are 16 residues in the CDR3. V was pared by 9 bases and J by 3 bases, with 23 bases between. From germline, CDR1 is MNHEY and CDR2 SVGAGI. In DNA, the CDR3 is TGTGCCAGTAGGTTAGGCGGCCTCGGGGCTGACTATGGCTACACCTTC. Amino acids: CASRLGGLGADYGYTF.

This clonotype was observed at least ten times. The chain combines TRBV11-2 with TRBJ2-5, with D hard to call. Per germline, CDR1 SGHAT and CDR2 FQNNGV. This CDR3 has 14 amino acids. V lost 3 bases and J lost 2, with 10 bases in between. DNA of the CDR3: TGTGCCAGCAGCTTCGTTTATAGACAAGAGACCCAGTACTTC. Its translation: CASSFVYRQETQYF. The full variable domain, rest sourced from reference TRBV11-2 and TRBJ2-5, is EAGVAQSPRYKIIEKRQSVAFWCNPISGHATLYWYQQILGQGPKLLIQFQNNGVVDDSQLPKDRFSAERLKGVDSTLKIQPAKLEDSAVYLCASSFVYRQETQYFGPGTRLLVL.

This clonotype was detected many times. The V gene is TRBV6-6, the J gene TRBJ2-2; 12 nucleotides match TRBD2. Germline assignment: CDR1 MNHNY and CDR2 SVGAGI (reference sequence). The CDR3 consists of 15 residues. Unmatched junction bases numbered 7, after V lost 8 bases and J lost 6 bases. DNA for the CDR3: TGTGCCAGCGTCGCACTAGCGGGAGGCGCCGGGGAGCTGTTTTTT. Amino acids: CASVALAGGAGELFF.

J is TRBJ2-3 and V is TRBV5-1; D gene uncertain. The germline V and J ends were trimmed by 2 bases and 4 bases, with 8 bases remaining between them. Germline lookup yields CDR1 SGHRS and CDR2 YFSETQ. This CDR3 is 13 amino acids long. The CDR3 region is CASSLRVPDTQYF. The CDR3, as DNA: TGCGCCAGCAGCTTAAGAGTTCCAGATACGCAGTATTTT.

This clonotype was counted only a few times. The V gene is TRBV24-1, the J gene TRBJ2-4; possibly TRBD1 or TRBD2 for D (5 bases each). V lost 3 bases and J lost 7, with 15 bases in between. This CDR3 has 15 amino acids. The germline V gene has CDR1 KGHDR and CDR2 SFDVKD. In DNA form, the CDR3 reads TGTGCCACCAGTGATCCGACCGGGACGGGGAACATTCAGTACTTC. Its translation: CATSDPTGTGNIQYF.

Only a few counts were recorded for this clonotype. The chain has TRBV6-2 or TRBV6-3 and TRBJ2-7, with 8 nucleotides matching TRBD2. CDR1 is MNHEY and CDR2 is SVGEGT in the germline V gene. J gave up 6 bases and V 1 base, and 8 bases lay outside the gene matches. The CDR3 has 15 amino acids. This chain's CDR3 is CASSYFSAGDLEQYF. For the CDR3, the DNA is TGTGCCAGCAGTTACTTCTCAGCGGGAGATCTCGAGCAGTACTTC.

In its sample, this clonotype was seen a few times. CDR3: CASSVGRLGDYGYTF. In DNA, the CDR3 is TGTGCCAGCAGCGTAGGGCGGTTGGGAGACTATGGCTACACCTTC. V is TRBV9 and J is TRBJ1-2; D is undetermined. V lost 0 bases to trimming and J lost 3 bases, with 12 bases between them. Germline CDR1 and CDR2: SGDLS and YYNGEE. This CDR3 comprises 15 residues.

This clonotype was seen repeatedly, ten times or more. The chain has TRBV6-1 and TRBJ2-1, with TRBD2 identical over 10 bases. V lost 4 bases and J lost 0; bases outside the gene matches: 9. Germline CDR1 and CDR2: MNHNS and SASEGT. CDR3 size: 18 residues. CDR3 nucleotides: TGTGCCAGCAGTGGGGTAGCGGGAGGTTCGAGCTCCTACAATGAGCAGTTCTTC. Protein: CASSGVAGGSSSYNEQFF.

This clonotype was recorded at least ten times. The CDR3 reads CASSSLNKGPGNEQYF. For the CDR3, the DNA is TGTGCCAGCAGCTCCCTCAATAAGGGGCCGGGGAACGAGCAGTACTTC. This sequence joins TRBV11-2 and TRBJ2-7; D could derive from TRBD1 or TRBD2 (5 bases each). CDR1 is SGHAT and CDR2 is FQNNGV in the germline V gene. This CDR3 has 16 residues. The V gene lost 4 bases and the J gene lost 5 bases, with 21 bases spanning the gap.

The rearrangement joins TRBV14 to TRBJ2-7; no firm D call. CDR3 length equals 13 residues. Between the trimmed V and J ends, which lost 4 bases and 0 bases, there was a span of 7 bases. In germline, CDR1 is SGHDN, CDR2 FVKESK. The CDR3 loop is CASSRQHSYEQYF. The CDR3 nucleotides are TGTGCCAGCAGCCGCCAGCACTCCTACGAGCAGTACTTC.

This clonotype came up a few times. The chain links TRBV28 to TRBJ2-5; possibly TRBD2 for D (5 bases). The CDR3 extends over 11 amino acids. The germline V gene encodes CDR1 MDHEN and CDR2 SYDVKM. The germline V and J ends were trimmed by 8 bases and 6 bases, with 10 bases remaining between them. CDR3 bases: TGTGCCAGCCTCGGGGAGAAGACCCAGTACTTC. Translating it yields CASLGEKTQYF.

The chain couples TRBV13 to TRBJ1-2; 10 nucleotides match TRBD1. This CDR3 is 14 amino acids long. Germline loops: CDR1 PRHDT, CDR2 FYEKMQ (reference sequence). V shed 2 bases and J 8 bases; nucleotides not matched to a gene: 5. This chain's CDR3 is CASSLRQGARGYTF. The DNA of the CDR3 is TGTGCCAGCAGCTTACGACAGGGGGCCCGGGGCTACACCTTC.

This clonotype came up many times. This chain links TRBV24-1 with TRBJ1-5; unclear D gene. Germline V CDR1 and CDR2: KGHDR, SFDVKD. The CDR3 totals 12 residues. V was shortened by 6 bases and J by 5 bases, with 7 bases between the two germline ends. The CDR3, as DNA: TGTGCCACCAGTTACCGCGATCAGCCCCAGCATTTT. Translating gives CATSYRDQPQHF.

This clonotype came up many times. V usage is TRBV15 and J usage is TRBJ1-5, with D tentatively TRBD1 (5 bases). The CDR3 sequence is 13 residues long. With 6 bases removed from V and 7 bases from J, the gap between germline ends came to 13 bases. Germline-derived CDR1 and CDR2 are LNHNV and YYDKDF (reference sequence). The CDR3 DNA sequence: TGTGCCACCAGGGAAATAGGGGACCAGCCCCAGCATTTT. It specifies CATREIGDQPQHF. Full variable domain (missing parts from reference TRBV15 and TRBJ1-5): DAMVIQNPRYQVTQFGKPVTLSCSQTLNHNVMYWYQQKSSQAPKLLFHYYDKDFNNEADTPDNFQSRRPNTSFCFLDIRSPGLGDTAMYLCATREIGDQPQHFGDGTRLSIL.

This clonotype was seen more than once but under ten times. The chain is built from TRBV12-3 or TRBV12-4 and TRBJ1-3; TRBD1 matches at 7 bases. The V segment lost 6 bases and the J segment 0 bases; nucleotides outside the gene matches: 8. This CDR3 region has 16 residues. CDR3 residues: CASRRKGQISGNTIYF. DNA for the CDR3: TGTGCCAGCAGAAGAAAGGGACAGATCTCTGGAAACACCATATATTTT.

On this clonotype: A single base separates this from a much larger clone, so it may be a read error. This chain's CDR3 is CASSSTGGSQQFF. CDR3 sequence (DNA): TGTGCCAGCAGCTCGACAGGGGGCAGTCAGCAGTTCTTC. The V call is TRBV7-2, the J call TRBJ2-1, with 10 bases lining up with TRBD1. This CDR3 region has 13 residues. The V gene end was trimmed by 4 bases and the J gene end by 11 bases; junction bases not matched to a gene: 5. Germline V CDR1 and CDR2: SGHTA, FQGNSA.

V gene TRBV2 combines with J gene TRBJ2-7; D may be TRBD2 (6 bases). The CDR3 is made up of 15 amino acids. Germline CDR1 reads SNHLY; CDR2 reads FYNNEI. V was clipped by 1 base and J by 2 bases, with 12 bases between them. CDR3 bases: TGTGCCAGCAGTGAAGTTCCGGGACTCCCCTACGAGCAGTACTTC. It is translated as CASSEVPGLPYEQYF.

The chain combines TRBV7-2 with TRBJ2-3; 10 positions agree with TRBD2. V was clipped by 8 bases and J by 3 bases; unmatched bases: 14. CDR1 is SGHTA and CDR2 is FQGNSA in the germline V gene. The CDR3 has 17 amino acids. The CDR3 sequence: CASCPLPGLARTDTQYF. In nucleotides, the CDR3 is TGTGCCAGCTGCCCCTTGCCGGGACTAGCGAGAACAGATACGCAGTATTTT.

CDR3 coding DNA: TGTGCCAGCAGCTCGGGACAGGGACCTCGGTTCTTC. It translates to CASSSGQGPRFF. The chain has TRBV12-3 or TRBV12-4 and TRBJ2-1, with TRBD1 matching over 9 bases. The CDR3 covers 12 residues. V trimming: 6 bases; J trimming: 15 bases; junction bases outside the gene matches: 9.

The chain combines TRBV4-2 with TRBJ2-3, with D possibly TRBD1 on 6 matching bases. CDR1 is LGHNA and CDR2 is YNFKEQ in the germline V gene. Trimming took 0 bases from V and 5 from J, leaving 12 bases between them. The CDR3 covers 15 residues. DNA of the CDR3: TGTGCCAGCAGCCAAGACCCGGGACAAGGAGATACGCAGTATTTT. It yields the protein CASSQDPGQGDTQYF.

Only a few counts were recorded for this clonotype. V is TRBV11-2 and J is TRBJ2-5; the match to TRBD1 covers 8 bases. The V and J ends lost 1 base and 5 bases, in that order; junction bases with no gene match: 6. CDR1 SGHAT and CDR2 FQNNGV come from the germline V gene. CDR3 size: 15 residues. CDR3 sequence reads: CASSLGQGRGETQYF. The CDR3, as DNA: TGTGCCAGCAGCTTAGGACAGGGGCGAGGGGAGACCCAGTACTTC.

This clonotype was detected ten times or more. CDR3 DNA: TGTGCCAGCGGGGAGAGCAATCAGCCCCAGCATTTT. Translating gives CASGESNQPQHF. The V and J genes are TRBV6-2 or TRBV6-3 and TRBJ1-5; no firm D call. Germline V gives CDR1 MNHEY, CDR2 SVGEGT. The CDR3 spans 12 residues. V lost 8 bases and J lost 1, with 6 bases in between.

The genes are TRBV2 and TRBJ1-2; D not resolved. Germline V gives CDR1 SNHLY, CDR2 FYNNEI. V lost 3 bases to trimming and J lost 1 base, with 9 bases between them. This CDR3 comprises 14 residues. In DNA, the CDR3 is TGTGCCAGCAGTGATCCAGGTTATAACTATGGCTACACCTTC. This encodes CASSDPGYNYGYTF.

The rearrangement links TRBV20-1 to TRBJ2-1, with 8 bases matching TRBD2. Germline assignment: CDR1 DFQATT and CDR2 SNEGSKA (reference sequence). V lost 1 base to trimming and J lost 5 bases; unmatched junction nucleotides: 7. The CDR3 is 15 amino acids. CDR3 sequence (DNA): TGCAGTGCTAGAGGTCGGACTAGCCAACACAATGAGCAGTTCTTC. Translated, it gives CSARGRTSQHNEQFF.

V and J are TRBV11-2 and TRBJ2-1; D not certain. This CDR3 has 14 amino acids. Germline loops: CDR1 SGHAT, CDR2 FQNNGV. Trimming removed 2 bases from V and 2 bases from J, with 7 bases in between. The CDR3 DNA reads as TGTGCCAGCAGCTTATTTGGCACCTACAATGAGCAGTTCTTC. Residues: CASSLFGTYNEQFF.

This clonotype was seen only a few times. V gene TRBV7-8 combines with J gene TRBJ1-2; no reliable D call. Germline assignment: CDR1 SGHVS and CDR2 FQNEAQ. CDR3 size: 17 residues. The ends were cut back, 5 bases at V and 5 bases at J, with 24 bases in the middle. The CDR3 spells CASSPGGLKDVGYGYTF. The DNA of the CDR3 is TGTGCCAGCAGCCCGGGTGGGTTGAAGGACGTGGGGTATGGCTACACCTTC. The full variable domain, completed using reference TRBV7-8 and TRBJ1-2, is GAGVSQSPRYKVAKRGQDVALRCDPISGHVSLFWYQQALGQGPEFLTYFQNEAQLDKSGLPSDRFFAERPEGSVSTLKIQRTQQEDSAVYLCASSPGGLKDVGYGYTFGSGTRLTVV.

The gene calls are TRBV6-5 and TRBJ1-1; D gene ambiguous. CDR3 length: 14 residues. The germline CDR1 and CDR2 sequences are MNHEY and SVGAGI. Trimming left V 0 bases short and J 1 base short, with 6 bases between. CDR3 coding DNA: TGTGCCAGCAGTTACTCGTGGCAGAACACTGAAGCTTTCTTT. Protein: CASSYSWQNTEAFF.

This clonotype was found a few times. This chain links TRBV5-6 with TRBJ2-1, with 9 nucleotides matching TRBD2. The CDR3 totals 14 residues. V lost 4 bases, J lost 4 bases, and 3 bases stayed unmatched. Germline V CDR1 and CDR2: SGHDT, YYEEEE. CDR3: CASSLSGRYNEQFF. As DNA, the CDR3 is TGTGCCAGCAGCCTTAGCGGGAGATACAATGAGCAGTTCTTC.